A selection of T cell receptor beta chains follows, all from one sample in a study of human T cells and chemical hapten exposure. TCRdb passed the RACE reads through MiXCR, listing each CDR3 protein once. The sample records tens of thousands of distinct CDR3 sequences, 8% to 9% being singletons. The sample was whole blood, taken in connection with sensitization to the hapten diphenylcyclopropenone (DPC). These receptor sequences come from a woman in her thirties or forties with alopecia areata. Some clones in this sample may be carry-over from other donors' samples. Both conserved end residues are part of each CDR3. The D gene is left open where the match is weak. A row's size may be missing; if present it is once, few, many or a size class.

d_call	j_call	clone_size	v_call	cdr3_length	cdr3_aa	cdr3_nt
TRBD2	TRBJ2-3	many	TRBV5-6	15	CASSFSGGATDTQYF	TGTGCCAGCAGCTTTAGCGGGGGGGCGACAGATACGCAGTATTTT
NA	TRBJ1-1	many	TRBV29-1	14	CSVEDLTVAAVAFF	TGCAGCGTTGAAGATCTAACGGTTGCAGCTGTTGCTTTCTTT
TRBD1	TRBJ2-7	few	TRBV9	15	CASSASGTGADEQYF	TGTGCCAGCAGCGCCTCCGGGACAGGGGCAGACGAGCAGTACTTC
NA	TRBJ2-6	many	TRBV29-1	15	CSVGFGSSGANVLTF	TGCAGCGTTGGGTTTGGCAGCTCTGGGGCCAACGTCCTGACTTTC
NA	TRBJ1-6	NA	TRBV6-1	15	CASKTPGSFNSPLHF	TGTGCCAGCAAGACCCCGGGATCTTTTAATTCACCCCTCCACTTT
TRBD2	TRBJ2-2	many	TRBV5-1	15	CASSWGAGSNGELFF	TGCGCCAGCAGCTGGGGAGCGGGGAGTAACGGGGAGCTGTTTTTT
TRBD2	TRBJ2-7	few	TRBV28	15	CASSSSGTSGYEQYF	TGTGCCAGCAGTTCCTCCGGGACTAGCGGCTACGAGCAGTACTTC
TRBD1	TRBJ2-3	many	TRBV18	15	CASSSTGFEADTQYF	TGTGCCAGCTCATCGACAGGGTTCGAGGCAGATACGCAGTATTTT
NA	TRBJ2-7	NA	TRBV28	14	CASTPEERPYEQYF	TGTGCCAGCACTCCCGAGGAACGACCCTACGAGCAGTACTTC
NA	TRBJ2-7	many	TRBV9	13	CASSGPGGDEQYF	TGTGCCAGCAGCGGGCCTGGGGGTGACGAGCAGTACTTC
NA	TRBJ1-5	many	TRBV4-2	15	CASSQIMDSNQPQHF	TGTGCCAGCAGCCAAATAATGGACAGCAATCAGCCCCAGCATTTT
NA	TRBJ2-2	many	TRBV3-1	17	CASSQELVASLTGELFF	TGTGCCAGCAGCCAAGAGCTAGTAGCGAGTCTCACCGGGGAGCTGTTTTTT
NA	TRBJ2-2	many	TRBV3-1	17	CASSQGVRSRATGELFF	TGTGCCAGCAGCCAAGGAGTTCGGTCGCGGGCAACCGGGGAGCTGTTTTTT
NA	TRBJ1-1	NA	TRBV6-5	15	CASSYGALMNTEAFF	TGTGCCAGCAGTTACGGGGCTTTAATGAACACTGAAGCTTTCTTT
TRBD2	TRBJ2-5	many	TRBV11-2	20	CASSLPVGVAGGLRKETQYF	TGTGCCAGCAGCTTACCCGTAGGGGTAGCGGGGGGGCTCAGAAAGGAGACCCAGTACTTC
NA	TRBJ1-4	many	TRBV4-3	17	CASSQDYAARAHEKLFF	TGCGCCAGCAGCCAAGATTATGCAGCTCGGGCCCATGAAAAACTGTTTTTT
NA	TRBJ2-4	many	TRBV7-3	17	CASSLYEGPLAKNIQYF	TGTGCCAGCAGCTTATACGAAGGGCCGCTAGCCAAAAACATTCAGTACTTC
TRBD2	TRBJ2-1	NA	TRBV19	19	CASSYLSGGAGSSYNEQFF	TGTGCCAGTAGTTACCTTAGCGGGGGGGCCGGGAGTTCCTACAATGAGCAGTTCTTC
NA	TRBJ1-4	NA	TRBV5-6	15	CASSLPLPTNEKLFF	TGTGCCAGCAGCTTACCGCTTCCAACTAATGAAAAACTGTTTTTT
NA	TRBJ1-6	many	TRBV30	13	CAWTTYYNSPLHF	TGTGCCTGGACGACTTATTATAATTCACCCCTCCACTTT
TRBD1	TRBJ1-1	many	TRBV29-1	14	CSVDFRGRSSEAFF	TGCAGCGTTGACTTCAGGGGGCGATCATCTGAAGCTTTCTTT
TRBD2	TRBJ2-5	many	TRBV20-1	16	CSARSRTSGYQETQYF	TGCAGTGCTAGATCCCGGACTAGCGGGTACCAAGAGACCCAGTACTTC
TRBD1	TRBJ2-1	many	TRBV4-2	14	CASSPDRDHNEQFF	TGTGCCAGCAGCCCGGACAGGGACCACAATGAGCAGTTCTTC